This entry concerns a single T cell receptor beta chain. Its antigen is unknown. No base quality information exists; no much larger clone differs at one position. Per the publication, the time point label means: about four weeks on oral tofacitinib. This sample's treatment or condition label indicates: oral pan-JAK inhibitor, 5-10 mg twice daily. From alopecia areata patients, peripheral blood was collected along with lesional scalp punch biopsies. PBMCs were isolated by density centrifugation and stained for CD3, CD4 and CD8, and CD4+ and CD8+ T cells were sorted on a FACSAria. Libraries came from the immunoSEQ multiplex PCR assay. To provide template for TCR sequencing, every sample had RNA extracted and reverse transcribed into cDNA. First-strand cDNA was synthesized using SuperScript III with a 2:1 mix of oligo-dT and random hexamers. Amplification bias was assessed with a synthetic immune receptor repertoire, and residual bias was removed computationally. In the source study's methods: Raw reads were preprocessed to remove errors, and CDR3 was defined by IMGT conventions from the conserved cysteine to phenylalanine. Clonality was computed as 1 minus the Shannon entropy, with the entropy normalized by log2 of the number of productive unique TCRs. Scalp TCRbeta sequences were cross-referenced with sorted blood CD4 and CD8 repertoires so that the CD4 or CD8 identity of scalp clones could be inferred. Imported from immuneACCESS, the table was reduced by TCRdb to in-frame sequences with V and J called. These copies leave out some clones; in studies compared against another copy, an unresolved V gene accounts for under half, and the cause of the remainder is not known. That table supplies the V and J calls and clone size; D and trimming were determined from the DNA. The sample data list around 190,000 clones, and about three fifths of these were observed just once. The ten top clones hold 0.69% of the sample.

Based on the germline V gene, the CDR1 and CDR2 sequences are SGHDN and FVKESK. The CDR3 goes from the cysteine to the phenylalanine over 13 residues. Here the CDR3 DNA is all that survives: 39 bases in frame from base 1. V loses 4 bases, J loses 7 bases, and the germline ends lie 13 bases apart. This sample was included in a study of CD8+ T cells in alopecia areata (dated by TCRdb to between 2018 and 2020). Looking at the study overall: Treated patients were enrolled in an open-label pilot trial of oral tofacitinib, 5 to 10 mg twice daily, for moderate-to-severe alopecia areata. RNA was extracted with the PAXgene miRNA kit for fixed scalp, the miRNeasy kit for PBMCs, and the RNeasy kit for mouse skin. Human TCRbeta sequencing covered scalp tissue and sorted CD4+ and CD8+ peripheral blood T cells from patchy and totalis/universalis alopecia areata patients and healthy controls. High-throughput TCRbeta sequencing was used to examine T cell clonal expansion in alopecia areata in both the C3H/HeJ mouse model and human patients. Biopsies were taken from tofacitinib-treated patients at baseline and again at 4 and 24 weeks into treatment, and several of those patients also had a later scalp biopsy. Scalp clonality was compared across normal scalp (n=4), patchy alopecia areata scalp (n=8), and alopecia totalis/universalis scalp (n=8). Tofacitinib was given for 6 to 18 months, followed by 6 months of follow-up off drug to assess delayed response and recurrence. immunoSEQ multiplex PCR using 35 Vbeta forward primers and 13 Jbeta reverse primers was used to amplify TCRbeta CDR3 regions. The SALT score, which quantifies the percentage of affected scalp surface area, was used to measure disease severity in treated patients.

Summary of the overall study and its limitations: Because the treated cohort was small and had only one nonresponder, larger studies are needed to examine links between baseline CD8+ expansion and response. Shared TCR sequences between patients were less evident than in mice, which may be partly attributable to HLA diversity in the patient population. Scalp TCR repertoire analysis is complicated because resident alphabeta T cells in normal human skin are also sequenced, whereas mouse skin is dominated by gammadelta T cells. Scalp clonality and the number of expanded CD8+ clones among the top 100 scalp clones were significantly decreased by tofacitinib. During tofacitinib treatment, many expanded lesional clones remained in scalp and blood, and this persistence may partly explain relapse after treatment is stopped. Compared with normal scalp, lesional scalp, particularly in alopecia totalis/universalis, had higher clonality and more expanded CD8+ clones, which suggests antigenic drive.

The chain couples TRBV14 to TRBJ1-1; TRBD1 is a possible D gene, resting on 5 matching bases. This clonotype was obtained from a human donor with alopecia areata. Sequencing used CD4+ T cells sorted from blood, obtained at week 4, from a patient treated with tofacitinib. This receptor has the CDR3 CASSLLGGLEAFF. The DNA reads as follows: TGTGCCAGCAGCCTTCTGGGGGGACTTGAAGCTTTCTTT.